This passage covers 14 T cell receptor beta chains from one sample sequenced in a study of identical twins (TCRdb year 2016). Libraries were built with 5' RACE. These reads were obtained on an Illumina HiSeq 2000. TCRdb reprocessed the public reads (quality trimming at Q25 with fastp, clone calling with MiXCR) and kept in-frame beta chains. Here each entry gathers all rows of one CDR3 protein and keeps the most common genes and DNA. The sample table contains some 190,000 distinct CDR3 sequences; only one count was recorded for approximately 16% of them. The ten biggest clones cover roughly two fifths of the sample. This sample also belongs to another study, concerning T cells expressing NK-cell markers.

The sequenced material came from CD8+ T cells sorted from blood. The receptors were gathered from a woman aged 18-30 years in good health.

CDR3 sequence: CSAGQGNTEAFF. DNA for the CDR3: TGCAGCGCCGGACAGGGAAACACTGAAGCTTTCTTT. The V call is TRBV29-1, the J call TRBJ1-1, with 8 bases identical to TRBD1. J gave up 2 bases and V 7 bases, and 3 bases lay outside the gene matches. This CDR3 has 12 residues. Germline assignment: CDR1 SQVTM and CDR2 ANQGSEA.

This clonotype was detected a few times. The CDR3 protein is CSARDQAGHATDTQYF. CDR3 coding DNA: TGCAGTGCTAGAGACCAAGCTGGACACGCCACAGATACGCAGTATTTT. The rearrangement uses TRBV20-1 and TRBJ2-3; the D gene is possibly TRBD1 (5 bases). This CDR3 has 16 amino acids. The V gene lost 0 bases and the J gene lost 2 bases, with 15 bases spanning the gap. CDR1 is DFQATT and CDR2 is SNEGSKA in the germline V gene (reference sequence).

This chain joins TRBV11-1 and TRBJ2-1; the D gene is possibly TRBD2 (5 bases). Deletions cut 1 base from V and 10 bases from J, with 14 bases between. The CDR3 extends over 14 amino acids. Germline values: CDR1 SGHAT, CDR2 FQDESV (reference sequence). The CDR3 here is CASSLGGPGGEQFF. In nucleotides, the CDR3 is TGTGCCAGCAGCTTAGGAGGACCAGGCGGGGAGCAGTTCTTC.

This clonotype was counted between two and nine times. The V call is TRBV12-3 or TRBV12-4, the J call TRBJ2-7; TRBD2 might be the D (6 bases). This CDR3 comprises 13 residues. Trimming removed 6 bases from V and 5 bases from J, with 14 bases in between. CDR3 bases: TGTGCCAGCAGCCCTTTTGGGGAGGACGAGCAGTACTTC. This codes for CASSPFGEDEQYF.

The chain has TRBV4-3 and TRBJ2-7, with TRBD2 matching 7 bases. The germline V gene has CDR1 LGHNA and CDR2 YSLEER. Trimming cost V 0 bases and J 7 bases; bases outside gene matches: 9. This CDR3 has 15 residues. DNA for the CDR3: TGCGCCAGCAGCCAAGATGGGGCGGGGGTTCGGGAGCAGTACTTC. Its protein is CASSQDGAGVREQYF.

In its sample, this clonotype was seen a few times. In DNA form, the CDR3 reads TGTGCCAGCAGTTACGATAAAGCGGGCAATGAGCAGTTCTTC. This encodes CASSYDKAGNEQFF. The chain links TRBV6-5 to TRBJ2-1; D is possibly TRBD2 (6 bases). The V gene's germline CDR1 is MNHEY and CDR2 SVGAGI. V was trimmed by 2 bases and J by 6 bases, leaving 11 bases between them. The CDR3 length is 14 residues.

This clonotype was seen only a few times. The V and J genes are TRBV6-2 or TRBV6-3 and TRBJ2-1; 8 bases match TRBD2. J lost 7 bases, V lost 8 bases, and 4 bases had no gene match. The CDR3 covers 12 residues. Germline V gene lookup returns CDR1 MNHEY and CDR2 SVGEGT. The CDR3 loop is CASLGRVNEQFF. The CDR3 nucleotides are TGTGCCAGCCTCGGGAGGGTGAATGAGCAGTTCTTC.

This clonotype was seen a few times. J is TRBJ2-3 and V is TRBV5-5; a weak D match, TRBD2 (6 bases). CDR3 length: 16 residues. Trimming stripped 4 bases from V and 6 bases from J, with 21 bases between. CDR1 SGHKS and CDR2 YYEKEE come from the germline V gene (reference sequence). CDR3 bases: TGTGCCAGCAGCCCTAACCTGGGACTCCCGGGGGATACGCAGTATTTT. It codes for CASSPNLGLPGDTQYF.

Only a few counts were recorded for this clonotype. CDR3 sequence: CASSGTGWDAQYF. In DNA, the CDR3 is TGTGCCAGCAGCGGGACAGGGTGGGACGCGCAGTATTTT. The rearrangement links TRBV9 to TRBJ2-3; 8 nucleotides line up with TRBD1. Germline V gene sequence: CDR1 SGDLS, CDR2 YYNGEE. Unmatched junction bases numbered 7, after V lost 3 bases and J lost 10 bases. This CDR3 contains 13 residues.

This clonotype came up many times. This chain connects TRBV7-8 to TRBJ2-7, with 9 nucleotides matching TRBD1. Germline V gene data show CDR1 as SGHVS and CDR2 as FQNEAQ. Trimming cost V 2 bases and J 1 base; bases outside gene matches: 6. The CDR3 extends over 16 amino acids. For the CDR3, the DNA is TGTGCCAGCAGCTTACCCCCGGGACAGGGTTCCTACGAGCAGTACTTC. Protein sequence: CASSLPPGQGSYEQYF.

This clonotype appeared a few times. The V call is TRBV10-3, the J call TRBJ2-3; 7 nucleotides agree with TRBD2. The V gene's germline CDR1 is ENHRY and CDR2 SYGVKD. This CDR3 contains 13 residues. Unmatched junction bases numbered 4, after V lost 5 bases and J lost 5 bases. CDR3 DNA: TGTGCCATCAGTCCGACTAGCCTAGATACGCAGTATTTT. Encoded protein: CAISPTSLDTQYF.

This clonotype has a handful of counts. The chain couples TRBV12-3 or TRBV12-4 to TRBJ2-3, with a possible D match to TRBD1 (5 bases). Between the trimmed V and J ends, which lost 6 bases and 6 bases, there was a span of 13 bases. This CDR3 spans 13 amino acids. The CDR3 loop is CASSPGLVDTQYF. The CDR3, as DNA: TGTGCCAGCAGCCCAGGGCTGGTGGATACGCAGTATTTT.

The J gene is TRBJ2-7, the V gene TRBV9; D gene unclear. Deletions cut 0 bases from V and 3 bases from J, with 13 bases between. The V gene's germline CDR1 is SGDLS and CDR2 YYNGEE. The CDR3 runs to 15 residues. CDR3 in amino acids: CASSVASGRNYEQYF. As DNA, the CDR3 is TGTGCCAGCAGCGTAGCTTCCGGGCGAAACTACGAGCAGTACTTC.

This clonotype was counted many times. The chain carries TRBV12-3 or TRBV12-4 and TRBJ1-2; D is unclear. V dropped 8 bases and J dropped 3 bases, with 19 bases sitting between them. The CDR3 loop spans 15 amino acids. The CDR3 reads CASVGVLRVDYGYTF. The CDR3 DNA is TGTGCCAGCGTTGGGGTCCTCCGGGTCGACTATGGCTACACCTTC.